These T cell receptor beta chains were read from a single sample in a study of PD-1 blockade in classical Hodgkin lymphoma. Here immunoSEQ multiplex PCR was the method, and the copy in TCRdb shows in-frame clones only, minus some. Of 12,000 to 15,000 clones in the sample, roughly 82% were seen once. Sequences were derived from peripheral blood mononuclear cells (PBMCs), sampled at baseline. Receptor source: a human donor with classical Hodgkin lymphoma. The CDR3 runs from the conserved cysteine through the conserved F or W. D genes are given only for firm matches. Expanded clones are given a class, and other clones once, few, many or no size at all.

-	TRBV6-6	TRBJ2-5	-	CASIGAGETQYF	TGTGCCAGCATAGGGGCAGGAGAGACCCAGTACTTC
-	TRBV12-5	TRBJ1-2	once	CASGLSQRPHYGYTF	TGTGCTAGTGGTTTGTCTCAAAGACCTCATTATGGCTACACCTTC
TRBD1	TRBV19	TRBJ1-5	-	CASSGQGQPQHF	TGTGCCAGCTCAGGACAGGGTCAGCCCCAGCATTTT
-	TRBV5-4	TRBJ2-3	-	CASSLESDTQYF	TGTGCCAGCAGCTTGGAGTCAGATACGCAGTATTTT
TRBD2	TRBV10-3	TRBJ2-2	-	CAISEPAGTNTGELFF	TGTGCCATCAGTGAGCCAGCGGGGACCAACACCGGGGAGCTGTTTTTT
-	TRBV5-6	TRBJ2-1	-	CASSYNEHYSYNEQFF	TGTGCCAGCTCCTATAATGAACACTACTCCTACAATGAGCAGTTCTTC
-	TRBV11-2	TRBJ1-6	-	CASSPYSVSPLHF	TGTGCCAGCAGCCCCTACTCCGTTTCACCCCTCCACTTT
-	TRBV7-9	TRBJ1-1	medium-sized	CASSHNRDVNTEAFF	TGTGCCAGCAGCCACAACCGGGACGTGAACACTGAAGCTTTCTTT
TRBD2	TRBV29-1	TRBJ2-1	-	CSVDAGGSYNEQFF	TGCAGCGTTGATGCGGGAGGCTCCTACAATGAGCAGTTCTTC
-	TRBV6-1	TRBJ2-3	-	CASSTLGGEADTQYF	TGTGCCAGCAGTACCCTAGGGGGGGAGGCGGATACGCAGTATTTT
-	TRBV10-3	TRBJ2-2	-	CAISESSAGELFF	TGTGCCATCAGTGAGTCCTCGGCCGGGGAGCTGTTTTTT
-	TRBV7-3	TRBJ2-3	-	CASSLYPLGTEGPDTQYF	TGTGCCAGCAGCTTATACCCTCTCGGGACGGAGGGGCCAGATACGCAGTATTTT
TRBD1	TRBV5-8	TRBJ1-2	-	CASSLGTGPYGYTF	TGTGCCAGCAGCTTGGGGACAGGGCCCTATGGCTACACCTTC
TRBD2	TRBV27	TRBJ2-7	-	CASSFGGGNEQYF	TGTGCCAGCAGTTTTGGGGGGGGGAACGAGCAGTACTTC
TRBD2	TRBV5-4	TRBJ2-1	-	CASSLAAASGAPYNEQFF	TGTGCCAGCAGCTTGGCCGCGGCTAGCGGGGCCCCCTACAATGAGCAGTTCTTC
-	TRBV28	TRBJ1-1	-	CASRGLGAGYTEAFF	TGTGCCAGCAGGGGCTTGGGGGCAGGGTACACTGAAGCTTTCTTT
-	TRBV4-2	TRBJ1-1	few	CASTQGLTGTEAFF	TGTGCCAGCACCCAAGGCCTTACAGGCACTGAAGCTTTCTTT
-	TRBV25-1	TRBJ1-1	-	CASSDGGVPLNTEAFF	TGTGCCAGCAGTGATGGGGGGGTTCCCCTGAACACTGAAGCTTTCTTT
-	TRBV19	TRBJ2-5	-	CASKLTTRVQETQYF	TGTGCCTCTAAACTTACGACACGGGTTCAAGAGACCCAGTACTTC
-	TRBV5-1	TRBJ1-4	-	CASSYHPTKREKLFF	TGCGCCAGCAGCTACCATCCTACGAAACGGGAAAAACTGTTTTTT
-	TRBV9	TRBJ2-2	-	CASSVDTEPGELFF	TGTGCCAGCAGCGTAGACACGGAGCCTGGGGAGCTGTTTTTT
-	TRBV10-3	TRBJ1-3	-	CAISGPGTRKSSGNTIYF	TGTGCCATCAGTGGGCCTGGGACCCGAAAGAGCTCTGGAAACACCATATATTTT
TRBD2	TRBV14	TRBJ2-1	-	CASSQGYGGEAYNEQFF	TGTGCCAGCAGCCAAGGGTACGGGGGGGAAGCCTACAATGAGCAGTTCTTC
-	TRBV18	TRBJ2-5	-	CASSPMAKTQYF	TGTGCCAGCTCACCTATGGCGAAGACCCAGTACTTC
TRBD1	TRBV6-5	TRBJ1-2	-	CASSLGTAVYGYTF	TGTGCCAGCAGCCTAGGGACAGCAGTCTATGGCTACACCTTC
TRBD1	TRBV6-1	TRBJ2-7	few	CASSKSFLGQDEQYF	TGTGCCAGCAGCAAAAGTTTCCTTGGACAGGACGAGCAGTACTTC
-	TRBV6-6	TRBJ2-5	-	CASSRLGVRETQYF	TGTGCCAGCAGCCGCTTGGGGGTAAGGGAGACCCAGTACTTC